What follows are 20 T cell receptor beta chains derived from one specimen sequenced in a study of neoadjuvant anti-PD-1 for oral cavity cancer (dated by TCRdb to the early 2020s). Library preparation used the immunoSEQ multiplex PCR assay. Imported from immuneACCESS, the table was reduced by TCRdb to in-frame sequences with V and J called. These copies leave out some clones; in studies compared against another copy, an unresolved V gene accounts for under half, and the cause of the remainder is not known. Recorded for this sample are more than 13,000 clones; approximately 63% of them occurred a single time. Around 2.2% of the sample belongs to the ten largest clones. Sample time point, as interpreted from the label and publication: before neoadjuvant nivolumab. The sequencing here drew on PBMCs, taken before nivolumab (anti-PD-1) treatment. These receptors were obtained from a person aged 40-85 years with oral cavity squamous cell carcinoma.

This chain connects TRBV5-1 to TRBJ2-5, with 11 bases lining up with TRBD2. This CDR3 has 19 residues. Germline assignment: CDR1 SGHRS and CDR2 YFSETQ. After removal of 2 bases from V and 2 bases from J, the junction contained 14 bases not matched to a gene. Written as DNA, the CDR3 is TGCGCCAGCAGCTTCTATCCAAATCCCGGGACTAGCGGTCAAGAGACCCAGTACTTC. Translated, it gives CASSFYPNPGTSGQETQYF. Variable domain in full (rest from reference TRBV5-1 and TRBJ2-5): KAGVTQTPRYLIKTRGQQVTLSCSPISGHRSVSWYQQTPGQGLQFLFEYFSETQRNKGNFPGRFSGRQFSNSRSEMNVSTLELGDSALYLCASSFYPNPGTSGQETQYFGPGTRLLVL.

The V call is TRBV15, the J call TRBJ1-3; no clear D. This CDR3 spans 16 amino acids. Trimming shortened V by 3 bases and J by 4 bases, and 16 bases separated the two germline ends. Germline V CDR1 and CDR2: LNHNV, YYDKDF (reference sequence). Here the CDR3 reads CATSSRWANVGNTIYF. The CDR3 bases are TGTGCCACCAGCAGCCGATGGGCAAACGTCGGAAACACCATATATTTT. Filled out from reference TRBV15 and TRBJ1-3, the complete variable domain reads DAMVIQNPRYQVTQFGKPVTLSCSQTLNHNVMYWYQQKSSQAPKLLFHYYDKDFNNEADTPDNFQSRRPNTSFCFLDIRSPGLGDTAMYLCATSSRWANVGNTIYFGEGSWLTVV.

This rearrangement joins TRBV9 to TRBJ2-1, with 14 positions matching TRBD2. The ends lost 3 bases at V and 8 bases at J; junction bases unmatched: 7. The germline CDR1 and CDR2 sequences are SGDLS and YYNGEE. CDR3 length: 16 residues. Here the CDR3 DNA reads TGTGCCAGCAGCGCCCTCGGGACTAGCGGGAGCCATGAGCAGTTCTTC. Its protein product is CASSALGTSGSHEQFF.

The rearrangement links TRBV11-2 to TRBJ1-2, with 7 bases aligning to TRBD1. This CDR3 contains 15 residues. The V segment lost 5 bases and the J segment 0 bases; nucleotides outside the gene matches: 6. From germline, CDR1 is SGHAT and CDR2 FQNNGV. CDR3 in amino acids: CASSPDREANYGYTF. CDR3 coding DNA: TGTGCCAGCAGCCCAGACAGGGAAGCTAACTATGGCTACACCTTC.

The J gene is TRBJ1-4, the V gene TRBV5-6; D not resolved. The V end was cut by 3 bases, the J end by 5 bases, with 8 bases between. The CDR3 contains 13 residues. The V gene's germline CDR1 is SGHDT and CDR2 YYEEEE. CDR3 sequence: CASSSWPNEKLFF. In DNA form, the CDR3 reads TGTGCCAGCAGCTCTTGGCCAAATGAAAAACTGTTTTTT.

This clone appeared a few times. J is TRBJ1-4 and V is TRBV5-6; D is possibly TRBD1 (6 bases). CDR3 size: 13 residues. V lost 5 bases and J 5 bases, leaving 10 bases between the germline ends. Germline assignment: CDR1 SGHDT and CDR2 YYEEEE. CDR3 protein: CASRQQGNEKLFF. CDR3 in DNA: TGTGCCAGCAGGCAACAGGGAAATGAAAAACTGTTTTTT. The full variable domain, its missing parts supplied by reference TRBV5-6 and TRBJ1-4, is DAGVTQSPTHLIKTRGQQVTLRCSPKSGHDTVSWYQQALGQGPQFIFQYYEEEERQRGNFPDRFSGHQFPNYSSELNVNALLLGDSALYLCASRQQGNEKLFFGSGTQLSVL.

This rearrangement joins TRBV5-1 to TRBJ2-1, with TRBD1 identical over 10 bases. With V trimmed by 4 bases and J by 3 bases, 4 bases remained unmatched. The CDR3 covers 15 residues. The germline V gene encodes CDR1 SGHRS and CDR2 YFSETQ. CDR3 protein: CASSRTGGGYNEQFF. CDR3 sequence (DNA): TGCGCCAGCAGCCGGACAGGGGGTGGCTACAATGAGCAGTTCTTC.

The genes are TRBV6-1 and TRBJ1-5; the D gene is possibly TRBD1 (5 bases). The V and J ends lost 0 bases and 1 base respectively, with 7 bases between them. The CDR3 sequence is 15 residues long. Germline lookup yields CDR1 MNHNS and CDR2 SASEGT. CDR3 region: CASSEAGASNQPQHF. The CDR3 DNA reads as TGTGCCAGCAGTGAAGCAGGGGCAAGCAATCAGCCCCAGCATTTT.

The gene calls are TRBV5-1 and TRBJ2-7; 7 bases map to TRBD1. Trimming removed 3 bases from V and 0 bases from J; junction bases left unmatched: 6. Germline CDR1 reads SGHRS; CDR2 reads YFSETQ. The length of the CDR3 is 15 residues. The CDR3 loop reads CASSSGGQNSYEQYF. The CDR3 DNA is TGCGCCAGCAGCTCTGGGGGACAGAACTCCTACGAGCAGTACTTC.

The rearrangement joins TRBV6-5 to TRBJ2-2; 10 positions match TRBD1. This CDR3 spans 15 amino acids. Germline V gene sequence: CDR1 MNHEY, CDR2 SVGAGI. The trim removed 2 bases at V and 5 bases at J, leaving 2 bases unmatched. CDR3 sequence reads: CASSYDRGRTGELFF. CDR3 nucleotides: TGTGCCAGCAGTTACGACAGGGGGCGGACCGGGGAGCTGTTTTTT.

The chain combines TRBV2 with TRBJ2-3; 13 bases map to TRBD2. CDR1 is SNHLY, CDR2 FYNNEI, per germline. The CDR3 runs to 15 residues. V dropped 5 bases and J dropped 3; count of bases not matched to a gene: 2. CDR3 in amino acids: CASSLGLAGTDTQYF. The CDR3 DNA sequence: TGTGCCAGCAGTCTGGGACTAGCGGGGACAGATACGCAGTATTTT.

The V call is TRBV6-1, the J call TRBJ2-7; 7 nucleotides match TRBD1. CDR3 length: 14 amino acids. CDR1 is MNHNS and CDR2 is SASEGT in the germline V gene. The CDR3 DNA is TGTGCTTGCCTGGGGACAGAAATCTCCTACGAGCAGTACTTC. It yields the protein CACLGTEISYEQYF.

This clone occurred a few times. In DNA form, the CDR3 reads TGTGCCAGTAGCGGACAGGGAGGTGGCTACACCTTC. Amino acid sequence: CASSGQGGGYTF. The chain has TRBV19 and TRBJ1-2; TRBD1 agrees at 8 bases. The germline CDR1 and CDR2 sequences are LNHDA and SQIVND (reference sequence). This CDR3 is built from 12 residues. J was trimmed by 7 bases and V by 6 bases; bases with no gene match: 4. Full variable domain (rest looked up from reference TRBV19 and TRBJ1-2): DGGITQSPKYLFRKEGQNVTLSCEQNLNHDAMYWYRQDPGQGLRLIYYSQIVNDFQKGDIAEGYSVSREKKESFPLTVTSAQKNPTAFYLCASSGQGGGYTFGSGTRLTVV.

This clone was found a few times. The J gene is TRBJ2-2, the V gene TRBV9; 8 nucleotides match TRBD2. Germline trimming cut 1 base from V and 7 bases from J; bases unmatched to any gene: 9. The V gene's germline CDR1 is SGDLS and CDR2 YYNGEE. The CDR3 length is 16 residues. DNA of the CDR3: TGTGCCAGCAGCGTATTCTCTGGGCTAGCGGGCGGGGAGCTGTTTTTT. Its translation: CASSVFSGLAGGELFF. Drawing the rest from reference TRBV9 and TRBJ2-2, the complete variable domain is DSGVTQTPKHLITATGQRVTLRCSPRSGDLSVYWYQQSLDQGLQFLIQYYNGEERAKGNILERFSAQQFPDLHSELNLSSLELGDSALYFCASSVFSGLAGGELFFGEGSRLTVL.

This clone was observed a handful of times. V and J are TRBV5-1 and TRBJ2-4; D may match TRBD1 or TRBD2 (6 bases each). Looked up from germline, CDR1 is SGHRS and CDR2 is YFSETQ. CDR3 length equals 16 residues. V dropped 4 bases and J dropped 0 bases, with 14 bases sitting between them. The CDR3: CASSPEGGLAKNIQYF. The DNA of the CDR3 is TGCGCCAGCAGCCCGGAGGGGGGACTAGCCAAAAACATTCAGTACTTC.

The rearrangement links TRBV5-6 to TRBJ1-2, with TRBD1 as a possible D gene (5 bases). V was pared by 0 bases and J by 4 bases, with 7 bases between. The CDR3 loop spans 13 amino acids. Germline CDR1 SGHDT, CDR2 YYEEEE. CDR3 DNA: TGTGCCAGCAGCTTGGAGGGGTTCTATGGCTACACCTTC. This codes for CASSLEGFYGYTF.

The gene calls are TRBV29-1 and TRBJ1-6; D perhaps matches TRBD1 (5 bases). Trimming removed 4 bases at V and 6 bases at J, with 13 bases between. The CDR3 spans 14 residues. From germline, CDR1 is SQVTM and CDR2 ANQGSEA. CDR3 region: CSVGEGASNSPLHF. The DNA for the CDR3 is TGCAGCGTTGGGGAAGGGGCGAGTAATTCACCCCTCCACTTT.

The rearrangement joins TRBV2 to TRBJ2-1, with D possibly matching TRBD2 (5 bases). Germline V gene data show CDR1 as SNHLY and CDR2 as FYNNEI. This CDR3 has 14 amino acids. Trimming removed 3 bases at V and 4 bases at J, with 10 bases between. The CDR3 nucleotides read TGTGCCAGCAGTGACCGGACTGCTTACAATGAGCAGTTCTTC. Protein: CASSDRTAYNEQFF.

This chain joins TRBV12-5 and TRBJ2-3; 7 bases are shared with TRBD1. In germline, CDR1 is LGHNT, CDR2 FRNRAP. This CDR3 has 17 residues. V lost 1 base and J lost 0; bases outside the gene matches: 7. The CDR3: CASGLAQGSPSTDTQYF. The CDR3 DNA reads TGTGCTAGTGGTTTGGCACAGGGGTCCCCTAGCACAGATACGCAGTATTTT.

The V gene is TRBV5-4, the J gene TRBJ2-2; D is perhaps TRBD2 (6 bases). The CDR3 consists of 14 residues. Deletions cut 4 bases from V and 8 bases from J, with 15 bases between. CDR1 is SGHNT, CDR2 YYREEE, per germline (reference sequence). DNA for the CDR3: TGTGCCAGCAGCGAGGGACTGAGCCGGGGGGAGCTGTTTTTT. Protein sequence: CASSEGLSRGELFF.